The clone carrying this TCR beta chain has at least ten counts. This record belongs to a study of T cells after yellow fever vaccination. MiXCR, run by TCRdb on the 5' RACE reads, gives a single entry per CDR3 protein. The table lists about 310,000 distinct CDR3 sequences, about 3.5% of them singletons. This CDR3 spans 17 amino acids. Germline trimming cut 5 bases from V and 4 bases from J; bases unmatched to any gene: 11. Germline V gene data show CDR1 as SGHVS and CDR2 as FNYEAQ. The receptor was derived from a man younger than 35 who received the YFV17D yellow fever vaccine. Sequenced here: PBMCs, sampled on the day of the yellow fever booster vaccination. The rearrangement joins TRBV7-6 to TRBJ2-1; 10 positions agree with TRBD2. CDR3 coding DNA: TGTGCCAGCAGCCCCTCTTCAGCGGGGGGGACTTACAATGAGCAGTTCTTC. Translation gives CASSPSSAGGTYNEQFF.